The sequence of this TCR beta chain was determined in a study of shared clonotypes between healthy human individuals. Study-level background: Per-donor plates numbered three CD4 naive, three CD4 memory, two CD8 naive and one CD8 memory.

The CDR3 sequence is 13 residues long. V gave up 6 bases and J gave up 3 bases, with 11 bases separating them. Germline loops: CDR1 MNHNS, CDR2 SASEGT. About this clone itself: Its antigen is undetermined.

Overall study results and limits: The rarefaction results pointed to incomplete sorted-subset sequencing despite large depth.

TCRdb keeps only in-frame clones here, not all; method: immunoSEQ multiplex PCR. The sample lists about 1 million clones, about 80% occurring once. The rearrangement uses TRBV6-1 and TRBJ1-1; a weak D match, TRBD1 (5 bases). Sequencing was performed on memory CD4+ T cells sorted from blood. The subset: CD45RA-negative fraction. This TCR derives from a man aged 18-30 years in good health. This CDR3 reads CASSASGYTEAFF. In DNA, the CDR3 is TGTGCCAGCAGCGCTTCAGGGTACACTGAAGCTTTCTTT.